There are a few counts of the clone carrying this T cell receptor beta chain. As yet, its antigen is unknown. This entry comes from a study of human T cells and chemical hapten exposure. Across the whole study: Variability of per-sample TCR yields stemmed mainly from small differences in pooled library volume.

Germline CDR1 and CDR2: SGDLS and YYNGEE. The ends were cut back, 1 base at V and 4 bases at J, with 14 bases in the middle. The CDR3 runs 15 residues. The time point: patch test 2, 6 weeks after DPC sensitization. Treatment: therapeutic diphenylcyclopropenone sensitization with weekly scalp DPC. TCRdb passed the RACE reads through MiXCR, listing each CDR3 protein once. This sample carries 350,000 to 400,000 distinct CDR3 sequences, under 6.5% of them seen once, and the ten largest clones take roughly 5.4%. Findings and caveats of the study: The study found expanded TCRs formed significantly more large CDR3 similarity clusters than controls.

This chain joins TRBV9 and TRBJ1-1; D uncertain. The sample here was whole blood, taken in connection with sensitization to the hapten diphenylcyclopropenone (DPC). The receptor was isolated from a woman under 30 with alopecia areata. Some clones in this sample may be carry-over from other donors' samples. Written as DNA, the CDR3 is TGTGCCAGCAGCGTAAGGGAATGGGAGGGCACTGAAGCTTTCTTT. Protein product: CASSVREWEGTEAFF.